The text below deals with one TCR beta chain. Its antigen is currently unknown. All unsorted peripheral T cells were captured because whole blood was used without fractionation. The entry originates in a study of HIV-infected patients and healthy controls. Study details: Early therapy brought no consistent CD8 count shift, though the CD4:CD8 ratio rose a little.

V was trimmed by 0 bases and J by 3 bases, leaving 11 bases between them. The CDR3 is 15 residues long. Germline V gives CDR1 LGHDT, CDR2 YNNKEL (reference sequence). 450 to 600 ng RNA was reverse transcribed with alpha and beta constant-region primers. Using multiplexing indices, alpha and beta chain libraries were generated apart by chain-specific third strand synthesis. TCRdb reprocessed the 5' RACE reads via MiXCR and lists one record per CDR3 protein. The sample yields 5,000 to 7,000 distinct CDR3 sequences, roughly 9.7% seen once. Study-level results: Mean usage of eight alpha and eight beta V genes differed significantly in HIV-infected patients versus controls. Only sixteen HIV-infected individuals were processed, a major limit on how widely findings apply. Study cohorts differed slightly in age and sex, but this did not explain diversity differences.

The sample in question was blood, obtained before antiretroviral therapy. This rearrangement joins TRBV3-1 to TRBJ1-2; D call uncertain. This receptor was taken from an adult with HIV infection. The CDR3 protein is CASSQDWSRDYGYTF. In DNA form, the CDR3 reads TGTGCCAGCAGCCAAGATTGGTCGCGGGACTATGGCTACACCTTC. Together with reference TRBV3-1 and TRBJ1-2, the CDR3 gives the full variable domain: DTAVSQTPKYLVTQMGNDKSIKCEQNLGHDTMYWYKQDSKKFLKIMFSYNNKELIINETVPNRFSPKSPDKAHLNLHINSLELGDSAVYFCASSQDWSRDYGYTFGSGTRLTVV.